This T cell receptor (beta chain) was captured by sequencing in a study of beta chain features in type 1 diabetes. Reverse transcription of all isolated RNA meant that expressed TCRB transcripts were sequenced. Some clones are missing from TCRdb's copy, which holds only in-frame ones; the method was immunoSEQ multiplex PCR. The sample consists of about 170,000 clones, less than 10% of them appearing once. Cells sorted by CD45RO/CCR7/CD25/CD127/CD95/CD27 comprised CD4+ naive, central memory, regulatory and stem cell-like memory cells. In its sample, this clone was seen a few times. Antigen unknown. Germline-derived CDR1 and CDR2 are SGHAT and FQNNGV. V gave up 1 base and J gave up 5 bases; unmatched junction bases: 3. CDR3 length: 15 amino acids. Study conclusions and caveats: Patients with type 1 diabetes showed fewer VDJ junction insertions and more deletions. Researchers cautioned that cDNA sequencing could over-represent cells with high TCR expression. Shorter TCRB CDR3s, moderately but significantly so, were found in Type 1 diabetes patients in all four CD4+ subsets.

The receptor's source is a man between 18 and 29 years old with type 1 diabetes. The chain joins TRBV11-2 to TRBJ2-7; 12 nucleotides agree with TRBD1. The sequencing sample was made of central memory CD4+ T cells from blood. The DNA of the CDR3 is TGTGCCAGCAGCTTAGTGGGGACAGGGGGCCACGAGCAGTACTTC. As protein: CASSLVGTGGHEQYF.